The next 15 T cell receptor beta chains were all read from a single sample in a study of CD8 T cells in Susac syndrome. When the RNA was reverse transcribed, random hexamers were used with an input of 0.5 to 1 ug. TCRdb fed the immunoSEQ multiplex PCR reads into MiXCR, producing one record per CDR3 protein. The top ten hold roughly 0.52% of the sample, which has 50,000 or so distinct CDR3 sequences, roughly 93% seen once. Sequenced material: CD8+ T cells from PBMCs. Receptors originate from a human donor in good health.

The chain links TRBV5-1 to TRBJ2-7; possible D gene TRBD2, 6 bases. With 0 bases removed from V and 3 bases from J, the gap between germline ends came to 10 bases. Germline loops: CDR1 SGHRS, CDR2 YFSETQ. This CDR3 is built from 14 residues. The DNA of the CDR3 is TGCGCCAGCAGCTTGGTAGAGACTAGCTACGAGCAGTACTTC. Its protein product is CASSLVETSYEQYF. Drawing the rest from reference TRBV5-1 and TRBJ2-7, the complete variable domain is KAGVTQTPRYLIKTRGQQVTLSCSPISGHRSVSWYQQTPGQGLQFLFEYFSETQRNKGNFPGRFSGRQFSNSRSEMNVSTLELGDSALYLCASSLVETSYEQYFGPGTRLTVT.

V is TRBV20-1 and J is TRBJ1-1; D not resolved. This CDR3 has 13 residues. CDR1 and CDR2 (germline): DFQATT, SNEGSKA (reference sequence). V dropped 0 bases and J dropped 1 base, with 6 bases sitting between them. CDR3 sequence (DNA): TGCAGTGCTAGAGATCATGCGAACACTGAAGCTTTCTTT. Protein product: CSARDHANTEAFF.

The chain links TRBV28 to TRBJ2-7, with a weak D call TRBD1 (7 bases). This CDR3 contains 16 residues. The V gene's germline CDR1 is MDHEN and CDR2 SYDVKM. V lost 6 bases to trimming and J lost 6 bases, with 24 bases between them. The CDR3 nucleotides are TGTGCCAGCAGAGAAGTATCTGACAGGGACTCGGGCGAGCAGTACTTC. Protein sequence: CASREVSDRDSGEQYF.

This clonotype was seen a handful of times. V and J are TRBV29-1 and TRBJ2-7, with D perhaps TRBD2 (6 bases). The germline CDR1 and CDR2 sequences are SQVTM and ANQGSEA. V lost 4 bases, J lost 2 bases, and 9 bases lay in between. The CDR3 sequence is 12 residues long. Here the CDR3 DNA reads TGCAGCGTTGGGCGCGGGACCTACGAGCAGTACTTC. Protein sequence: CSVGRGTYEQYF.

CDR3 nucleotides: TGTGCCAGCAGCGAGAAGGGCTACACAGATACGCAGTATTTT. It codes for CASSEKGYTDTQYF. The V call is TRBV5-6, the J call TRBJ2-3; D remains unclear. The ends were cut back, 4 bases at V and 2 bases at J, with 11 bases in the middle. Looked up from germline, CDR1 is SGHDT and CDR2 is YYEEEE. This CDR3 has 14 residues.

For the CDR3, the DNA is TGTGCCAGCAGCTCCTTGTGGGTCGAAATACAACCTCAAGAGACCCAGTACTTC. This gives the protein CASSSLWVEIQPQETQYF. The chain couples TRBV7-9 to TRBJ2-5; D ambiguous. Trimming took off 4 bases at V and 2 bases at J, with 23 bases between the two ends. The CDR3 is made up of 18 amino acids. CDR1 and CDR2 (germline): SEHNR, FQNEAQ (reference sequence).

This CDR3 reads CASSLFGDEQFF. CDR3 sequence (DNA): TGTGCCAGCAGTTTATTTGGGGATGAGCAGTTCTTC. This chain joins TRBV27 and TRBJ2-1, with D hard to call. Germline CDR1 reads MNHEY; CDR2 reads SMNVEV (reference sequence). There are 12 residues in the CDR3. V shed 1 base and J shed 8 bases, with 6 bases lying between them.

The J gene is TRBJ2-7, the V gene TRBV20-1; D may be TRBD2 (5 bases). The CDR3 runs to 13 residues. The V gene's germline CDR1 is DFQATT and CDR2 SNEGSKA (reference sequence). Between the trimmed V and J ends, which lost 6 bases and 0 bases, there was a span of 12 bases. DNA of the CDR3: TGCAGTGCCTCGAGCGGATCCTCCTACGAGCAGTACTTC. Residues: CSASSGSSYEQYF.

This chain joins TRBV5-6 and TRBJ2-7; 8 bases are a match to TRBD2. The J segment lost 5 bases and the V segment lost 2 bases, leaving 6 bases of the junction unmatched. The CDR3 has 14 residues. Germline lookup yields CDR1 SGHDT and CDR2 YYEEEE. The CDR3 region has the DNA TGTGCCAGCAGCTTACCGGGACTAGTGGACGAGCAGTACTTC. It is translated as CASSLPGLVDEQYF.

The chain has TRBV29-1 and TRBJ2-5; 10 nucleotides agree with TRBD1. The V gene's germline CDR1 is SQVTM and CDR2 ANQGSEA. The CDR3 is made up of 16 amino acids. V lost 0 bases to trimming and J lost 5 bases; unmatched junction nucleotides: 9. CDR3 DNA sequence: TGCAGCGTTGAAGAAAACTTGACAGGGGGCTTTGAGACCCAGTACTTC. Protein product: CSVEENLTGGFETQYF.

This chain links TRBV7-2 with TRBJ2-1, with TRBD2 matching over 12 bases. Germline V gene data show CDR1 as SGHTA and CDR2 as FQGNSA. This CDR3 is 15 amino acids long. The V gene end was trimmed by 5 bases and the J gene end by 3 bases; junction bases not matched to a gene: 2. For the CDR3, the DNA is TGTGCCAGCAGCGCGACTAGCGGGAGCTACAATGAGCAGTTCTTC. Its translation: CASSATSGSYNEQFF.

The rearrangement uses TRBV13 and TRBJ2-1, with D unclear. V dropped 3 bases and J dropped 10 bases, with 10 bases sitting between them. Germline values: CDR1 PRHDT, CDR2 FYEKMQ (reference sequence). The CDR3 covers 12 residues. CDR3 in amino acids: CASSFPTGEQFF. CDR3 in DNA: TGTGCCAGCAGCTTCCCCACTGGAGAGCAGTTCTTC. Filled out from reference TRBV13 and TRBJ2-1, the complete variable domain reads AAGVIQSPRHLIKEKRETATLKCYPIPRHDTVYWYQQGPGQDPQFLISFYEKMQSDKGSIPDRFSAQQFSDYHSELNMSSLELGDSALYFCASSFPTGEQFFGPGTRLTVL.

The chain combines TRBV3-1 with TRBJ2-5, with a tentative D call TRBD1 (6 bases). Germline CDR1 LGHDT, CDR2 YNNKEL (reference sequence). CDR3 size: 17 residues. The V end was cut by 5 bases, the J end by 3 bases, with 22 bases between. The CDR3 spells CASSEVYGQQNEETQYF. The CDR3 coding sequence is TGTGCCAGCAGCGAAGTTTATGGACAGCAGAACGAAGAGACCCAGTACTTC.

The rearrangement links TRBV29-1 to TRBJ1-1; no clear D gene. The V gene's germline CDR1 is SQVTM and CDR2 ANQGSEA. There are 9 residues in the CDR3. V was shortened by 5 bases and J by 8 bases, with 6 bases between the two germline ends. CDR3 sequence reads: CSVTGEAFF. The CDR3 bases are TGCAGCGTTACCGGGGAAGCTTTCTTT.

J is TRBJ2-2 and V is TRBV7-6; D is tentatively TRBD1 or TRBD2 (5 bases each). Germline CDR1 is SGHVS and CDR2 is FNYEAQ. Trimming removed 6 bases from V and 7 bases from J, with 18 bases in between. CDR3 size: 15 residues. CDR3: CASSSALQAGGELFF. CDR3 nucleotide sequence: TGTGCCAGCAGTTCGGCGTTACAGGCGGGCGGGGAGCTGTTTTTT.